This T cell receptor beta chain derives from a study of regulatory T cells in long-lasting Graves disease. Relying on iRepertoire HTBI primers and Arm-PCR of CDR3 regions, the team built TCR beta libraries. In the original workflow: The samples included around 65 TRBV and around 15 TRBJ segments. TCRdb analysed the multiplex PCR reads with MiXCR anew, one entry per CDR3 protein. The authors' filters were not applied to this entry. The repertoire holds about 660,000 distinct CDR3 sequences, around 32% seen once, with under 55% in the top ten. Described time point: persistent/refractory GD, antithyroid drugs over 5 years with positive TRAb. There was RNA extracted from PBMCs, and the TCR library was made from it. Patients were enrolled at an endocrinology department in Xi'an, China. This CDR3 region has 10 residues. CDR1 is DFQATT, CDR2 SNEGSKA, per germline (reference sequence). V was cut by 5 bases and J by 10 bases, with 11 bases left in between.

This clonotype has a handful of counts. Its specificity is unknown. The study's findings and limits: Patients whose Graves' disease persisted exhibited lower TCR diversity than those newly diagnosed.

This specimen was peripheral blood mononuclear cells (PBMCs), taken when the disease was refractory, from a patient treated with antithyroid drugs. The chain combines TRBV20-1 with TRBJ2-5; D not resolved. The sequence was obtained from a female donor with Graves disease. The CDR3 DNA reads as TGCAGTGCTGAGCTTGGGGTCCAGTACTTC. Its translation: CSAELGVQYF.